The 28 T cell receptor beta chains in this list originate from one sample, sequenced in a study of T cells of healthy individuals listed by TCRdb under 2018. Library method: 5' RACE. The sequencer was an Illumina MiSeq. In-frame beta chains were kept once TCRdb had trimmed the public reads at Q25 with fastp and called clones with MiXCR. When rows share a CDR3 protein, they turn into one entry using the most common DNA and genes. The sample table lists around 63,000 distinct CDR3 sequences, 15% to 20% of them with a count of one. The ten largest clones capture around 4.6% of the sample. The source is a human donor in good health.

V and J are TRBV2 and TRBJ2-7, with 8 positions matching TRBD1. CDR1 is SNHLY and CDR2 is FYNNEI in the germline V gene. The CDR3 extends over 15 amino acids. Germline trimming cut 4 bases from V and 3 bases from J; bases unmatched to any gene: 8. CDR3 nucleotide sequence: TGTGCCAGCAGTGGCGGACAGGGAAGTGTCTACGAGCAGTACTTC. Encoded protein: CASSGGQGSVYEQYF.

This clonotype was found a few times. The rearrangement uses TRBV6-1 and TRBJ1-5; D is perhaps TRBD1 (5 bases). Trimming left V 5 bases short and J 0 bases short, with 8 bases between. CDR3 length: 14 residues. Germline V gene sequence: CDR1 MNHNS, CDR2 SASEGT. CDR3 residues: CASSWGYSNQPQHF. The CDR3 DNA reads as TGTGCCAGCAGTTGGGGGTATAGCAATCAGCCCCAGCATTTT.

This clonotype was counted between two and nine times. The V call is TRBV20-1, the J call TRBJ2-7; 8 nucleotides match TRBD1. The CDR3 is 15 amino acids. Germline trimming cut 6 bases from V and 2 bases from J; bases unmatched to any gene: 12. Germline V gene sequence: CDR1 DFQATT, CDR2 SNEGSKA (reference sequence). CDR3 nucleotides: TGCAGTGCGGGCCTCAGACAGGGGCGCCCCTACGAGCAGTACTTC. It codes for CSAGLRQGRPYEQYF.

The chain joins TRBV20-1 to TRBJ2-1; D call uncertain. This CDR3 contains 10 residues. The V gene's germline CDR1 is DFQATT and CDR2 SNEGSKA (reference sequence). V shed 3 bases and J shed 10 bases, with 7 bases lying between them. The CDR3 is CSASRSEQFF. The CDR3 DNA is TGCAGTGCTAGTCGTTCCGAGCAGTTCTTC.

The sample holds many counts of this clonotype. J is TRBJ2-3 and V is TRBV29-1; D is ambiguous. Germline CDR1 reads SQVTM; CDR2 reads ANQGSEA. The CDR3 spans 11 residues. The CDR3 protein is CTMYEADTQYF. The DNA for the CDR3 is TGCACCATGTACGAGGCGGATACGCAGTATTTT.

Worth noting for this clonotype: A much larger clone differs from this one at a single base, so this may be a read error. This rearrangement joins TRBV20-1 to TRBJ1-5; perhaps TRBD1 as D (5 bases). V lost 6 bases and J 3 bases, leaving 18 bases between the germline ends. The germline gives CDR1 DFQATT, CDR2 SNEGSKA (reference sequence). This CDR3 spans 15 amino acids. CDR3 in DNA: TGCAGTGCCAGAAGGGGCAGATATATCAATCAGCCCCAGCATTTT. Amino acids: CSARRGRYINQPQHF.

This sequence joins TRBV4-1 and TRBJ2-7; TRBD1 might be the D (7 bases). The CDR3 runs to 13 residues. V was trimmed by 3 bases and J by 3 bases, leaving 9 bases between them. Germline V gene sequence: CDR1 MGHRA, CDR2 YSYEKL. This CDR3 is CASSQQGGYEQYF. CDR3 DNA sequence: TGCGCCAGCAGCCAGCAGGGGGGCTACGAGCAGTACTTC.

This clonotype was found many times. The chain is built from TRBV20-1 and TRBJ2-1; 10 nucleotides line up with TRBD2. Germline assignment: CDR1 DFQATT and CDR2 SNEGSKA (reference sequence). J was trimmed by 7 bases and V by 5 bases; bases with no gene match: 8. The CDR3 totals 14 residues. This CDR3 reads CSAVSGRRRNEQFF. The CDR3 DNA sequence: TGCAGTGCTGTTAGCGGGAGGCGAAGGAATGAGCAGTTCTTC.

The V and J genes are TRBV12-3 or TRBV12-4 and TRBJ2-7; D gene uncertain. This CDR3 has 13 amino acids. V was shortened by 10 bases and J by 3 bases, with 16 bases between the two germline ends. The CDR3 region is CATRWGRGYEQYF. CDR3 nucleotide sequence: TGTGCCACCAGGTGGGGTCGAGGCTACGAGCAGTACTTC.

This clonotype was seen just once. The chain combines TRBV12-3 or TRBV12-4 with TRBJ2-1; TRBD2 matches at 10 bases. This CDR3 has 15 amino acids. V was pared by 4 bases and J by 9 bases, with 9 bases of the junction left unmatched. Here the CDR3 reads CASSSRLAGFGEQFF. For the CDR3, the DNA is TGTGCCAGCAGTTCGAGACTAGCGGGTTTTGGTGAGCAGTTCTTC.

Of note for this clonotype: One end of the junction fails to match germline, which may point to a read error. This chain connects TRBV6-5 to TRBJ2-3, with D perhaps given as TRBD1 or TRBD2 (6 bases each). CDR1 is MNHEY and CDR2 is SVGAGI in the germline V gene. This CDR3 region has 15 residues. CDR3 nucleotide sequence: TGTGCCAGTCAGTTAAGTAGGGGGGACACAGATACGCAGAATTTT. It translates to CASQLSRGDTDTQNF.

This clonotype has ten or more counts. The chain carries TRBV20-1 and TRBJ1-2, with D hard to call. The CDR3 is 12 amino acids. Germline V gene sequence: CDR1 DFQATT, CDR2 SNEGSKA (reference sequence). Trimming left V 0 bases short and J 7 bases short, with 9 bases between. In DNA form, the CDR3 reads TGCAGTGCTAGAGATATGGCCACTGGCTACACCTTC. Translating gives CSARDMATGYTF.

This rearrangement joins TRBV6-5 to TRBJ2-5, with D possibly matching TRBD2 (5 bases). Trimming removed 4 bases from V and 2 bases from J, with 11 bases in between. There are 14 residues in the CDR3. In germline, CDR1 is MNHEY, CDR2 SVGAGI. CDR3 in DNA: TGTGCCAGCAGTTTTTCTGGCGGGCAAGAGACCCAGTACTTC. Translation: CASSFSGGQETQYF.

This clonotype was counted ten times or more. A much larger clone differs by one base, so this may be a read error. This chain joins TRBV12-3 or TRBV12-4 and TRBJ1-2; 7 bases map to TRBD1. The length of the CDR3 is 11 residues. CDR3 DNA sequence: TGTGCCAGCACCCAAGGGACAGACTACATCTTC. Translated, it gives CASTQGTDYIF.

DNA of the CDR3: TGTGCCAGCGGAGTAAGACAGGGAACAGCTAACTATGGCTACACCTTC. Translated: CASGVRQGTANYGYTF. This chain joins TRBV27 and TRBJ1-2, with 7 bases aligning to TRBD1. The CDR3 length is 16 residues. Unmatched junction bases numbered 12, after V lost 8 bases and J lost 0 bases. CDR1 is MNHEY and CDR2 is SMNVEV in the germline V gene (reference sequence).

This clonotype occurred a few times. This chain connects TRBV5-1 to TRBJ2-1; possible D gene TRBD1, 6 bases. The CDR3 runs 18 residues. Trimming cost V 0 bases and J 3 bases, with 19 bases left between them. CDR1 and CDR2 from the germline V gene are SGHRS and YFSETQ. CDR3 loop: CASSLARGGQRLYNEQFF. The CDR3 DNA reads TGCGCCAGCAGCTTGGCTAGGGGCGGACAGCGCCTCTACAATGAGCAGTTCTTC.

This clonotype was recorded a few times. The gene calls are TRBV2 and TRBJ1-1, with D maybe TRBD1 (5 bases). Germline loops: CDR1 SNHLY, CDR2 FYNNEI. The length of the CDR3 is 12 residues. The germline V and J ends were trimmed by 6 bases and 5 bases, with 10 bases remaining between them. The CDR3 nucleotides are TGTGCCAGCAGCCGGGGGGGGACTGAAGCTTTCTTT. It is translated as CASSRGGTEAFF.

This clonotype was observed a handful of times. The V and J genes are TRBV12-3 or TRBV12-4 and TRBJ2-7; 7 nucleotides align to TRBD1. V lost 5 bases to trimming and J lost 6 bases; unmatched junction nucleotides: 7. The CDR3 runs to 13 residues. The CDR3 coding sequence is TGTGCCAGCAGTCCTATGACAGGGACCGAGCAGTACTTC. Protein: CASSPMTGTEQYF.

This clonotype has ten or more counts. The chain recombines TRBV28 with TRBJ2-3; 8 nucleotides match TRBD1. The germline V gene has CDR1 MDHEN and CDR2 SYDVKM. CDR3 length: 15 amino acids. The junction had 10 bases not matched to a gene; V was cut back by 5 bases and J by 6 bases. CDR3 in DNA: TGTGCCAGCAGTCTTGGACAGGGTCTTACCGATACGCAGTATTTT. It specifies CASSLGQGLTDTQYF.

The CDR3 is CASSGEEVYTGELFF. The DNA of the CDR3 is TGTGCCAGCAGCGGGGAGGAGGTCTACACCGGGGAGCTGTTTTTT. The chain recombines TRBV2 with TRBJ2-2; D possibly corresponds to TRBD2 (6 bases). CDR1 is SNHLY, CDR2 FYNNEI, per germline. The CDR3 is 15 amino acids. V was shortened by 6 bases and J by 3 bases, with 14 bases between the two germline ends.

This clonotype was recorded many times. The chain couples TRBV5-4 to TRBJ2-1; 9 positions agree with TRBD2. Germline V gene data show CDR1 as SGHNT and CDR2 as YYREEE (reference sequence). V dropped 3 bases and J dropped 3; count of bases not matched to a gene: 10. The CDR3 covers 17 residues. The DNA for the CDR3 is TGTGCCAGCAGCTCGCAGACTAGCGGATCTCTCTACAATGAGCAGTTCTTC. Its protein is CASSSQTSGSLYNEQFF.

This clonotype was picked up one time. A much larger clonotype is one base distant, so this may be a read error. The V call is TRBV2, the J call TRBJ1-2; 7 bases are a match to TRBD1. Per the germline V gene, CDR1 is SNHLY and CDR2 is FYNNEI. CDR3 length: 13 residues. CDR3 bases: TGTGCCAGCAGACCCGACAGGGCGGAGGGCTACAACTTC. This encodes CASRPDRAEGYNF.

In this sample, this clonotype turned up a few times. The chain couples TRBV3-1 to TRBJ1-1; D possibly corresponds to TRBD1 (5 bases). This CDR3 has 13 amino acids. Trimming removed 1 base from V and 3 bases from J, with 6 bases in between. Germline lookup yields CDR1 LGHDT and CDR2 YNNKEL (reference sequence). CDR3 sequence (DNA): TGTGCCAGCAGCCAAGCAGGGTACACTGAAGCTTTCTTT. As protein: CASSQAGYTEAFF.

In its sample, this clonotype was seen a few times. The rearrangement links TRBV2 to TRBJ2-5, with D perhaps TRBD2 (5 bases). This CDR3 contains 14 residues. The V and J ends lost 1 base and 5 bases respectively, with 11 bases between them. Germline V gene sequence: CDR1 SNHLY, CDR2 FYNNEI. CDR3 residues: CASSEGSGGETQYF. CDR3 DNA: TGTGCCAGCAGTGAAGGCTCCGGCGGGGAGACCCAGTACTTC.

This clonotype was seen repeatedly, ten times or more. The CDR3 sequence is CAWNSGGRYNEQFF. The CDR3 DNA follows: TGTGCCTGGAACAGCGGGGGACGTTACAATGAGCAGTTCTTC. The V gene is TRBV30, the J gene TRBJ2-1, with 8 bases that match TRBD2. After removal of 4 bases from V and 4 bases from J, the junction contained 6 bases not matched to a gene. CDR1 is GTSNPN and CDR2 is SVGIG in the germline V gene (reference sequence). The CDR3 is 14 residues long.

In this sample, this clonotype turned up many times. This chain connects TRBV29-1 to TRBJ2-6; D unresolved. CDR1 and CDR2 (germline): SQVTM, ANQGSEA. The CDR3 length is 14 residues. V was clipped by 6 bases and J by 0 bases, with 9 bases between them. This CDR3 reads CSVAESSGANVLTF. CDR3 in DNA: TGCAGCGTGGCCGAGAGCTCTGGGGCCAACGTCCTGACTTTC.

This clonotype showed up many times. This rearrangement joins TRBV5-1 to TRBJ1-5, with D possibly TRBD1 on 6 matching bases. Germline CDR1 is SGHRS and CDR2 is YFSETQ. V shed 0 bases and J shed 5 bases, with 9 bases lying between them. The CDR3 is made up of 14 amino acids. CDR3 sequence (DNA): TGCGCCAGCAGCTTGGGCGGGGGCGATCAGCCCCAGCATTTT. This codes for CASSLGGGDQPQHF.

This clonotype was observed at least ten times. CDR3 in amino acids: CAITGGRNEQYF. The CDR3 DNA reads as TGTGCCATAACAGGGGGCCGTAACGAGCAGTACTTC. The chain is built from TRBV25-1 and TRBJ2-7; 9 nucleotides agree with TRBD1. J gave up 5 bases and V 10 bases, and 6 bases lay outside the gene matches. Germline lookup yields CDR1 MGHDK and CDR2 SYGVNS. This CDR3 is 12 amino acids long.